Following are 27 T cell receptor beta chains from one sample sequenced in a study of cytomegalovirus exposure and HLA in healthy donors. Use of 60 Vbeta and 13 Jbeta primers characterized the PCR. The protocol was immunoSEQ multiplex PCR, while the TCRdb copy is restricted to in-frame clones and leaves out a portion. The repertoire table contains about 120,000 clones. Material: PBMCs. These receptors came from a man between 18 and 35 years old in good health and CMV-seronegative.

CDR3: CASSEEDGGSYEQYF. Written as DNA, the CDR3 is TGTGCCAGCAGTGAAGAGGATGGCGGGAGCTACGAGCAGTACTTC. The chain couples TRBV6-1 to TRBJ2-7; 7 bases match TRBD2. The V gene's germline CDR1 is MNHNS and CDR2 SASEGT. Trimming removed 1 base from V and 3 bases from J; junction bases left unmatched: 6. The CDR3 consists of 15 residues.

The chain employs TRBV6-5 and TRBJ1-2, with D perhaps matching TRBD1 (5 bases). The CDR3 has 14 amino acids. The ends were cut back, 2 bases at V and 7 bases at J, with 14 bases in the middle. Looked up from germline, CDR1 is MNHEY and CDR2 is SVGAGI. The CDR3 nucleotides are TGTGCCAGCAGTTACGAGATGGGGCGCGGTGGCTACACCTTC. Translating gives CASSYEMGRGGYTF.

The CDR3 DNA reads as TGTGCCAGCAGCGTAGTCCGGGGGGGCCTCCAAGAGACCCAGTACTTC. Its protein is CASSVVRGGLQETQYF. The chain couples TRBV9 to TRBJ2-5, with 8 bases identical to TRBD2. The CDR3 loop spans 16 amino acids. V lost 0 bases to trimming and J lost 1 base; unmatched junction nucleotides: 5. From germline, CDR1 is SGDLS and CDR2 YYNGEE.

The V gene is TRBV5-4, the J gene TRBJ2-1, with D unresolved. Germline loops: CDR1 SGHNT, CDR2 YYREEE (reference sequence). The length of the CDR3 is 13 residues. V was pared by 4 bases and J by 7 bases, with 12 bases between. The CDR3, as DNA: TGTGCCAGCAGCCTGTCGATCGGGAATGAGCAGTTCTTC. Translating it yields CASSLSIGNEQFF.

CDR3 DNA: TGTGCCAGCAGTGAACAGGGTTACGAGCAGTACTTC. Translated: CASSEQGYEQYF. The V gene is TRBV27, the J gene TRBJ2-7; D is perhaps TRBD1 (6 bases). V was shortened by 5 bases and J by 4 bases, with 9 bases between the two germline ends. Germline-derived CDR1 and CDR2 are MNHEY and SMNVEV (reference sequence). CDR3 length: 12 residues.

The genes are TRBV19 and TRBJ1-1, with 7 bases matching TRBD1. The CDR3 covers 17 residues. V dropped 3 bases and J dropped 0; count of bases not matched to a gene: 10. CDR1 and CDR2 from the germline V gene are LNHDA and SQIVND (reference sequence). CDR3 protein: CASSIRGQGGMNTEAFF. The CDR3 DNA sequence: TGTGCCAGTAGTATCAGAGGGCAGGGGGGTATGAACACTGAAGCTTTCTTT.

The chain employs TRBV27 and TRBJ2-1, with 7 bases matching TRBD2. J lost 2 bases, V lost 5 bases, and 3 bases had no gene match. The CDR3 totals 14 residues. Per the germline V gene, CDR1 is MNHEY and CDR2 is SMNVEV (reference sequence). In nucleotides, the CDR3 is TGTGCCAGCAGTGGCGGGAGCACCTACAATGAGCAGTTCTTC. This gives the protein CASSGGSTYNEQFF.

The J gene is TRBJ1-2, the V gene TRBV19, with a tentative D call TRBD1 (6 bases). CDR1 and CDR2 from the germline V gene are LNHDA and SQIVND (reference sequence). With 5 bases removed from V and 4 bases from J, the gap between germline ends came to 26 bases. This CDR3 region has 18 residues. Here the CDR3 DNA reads TGTGCCAGTAGTGCACGGCCCCCAAATCCGACAGGTCTCTATGGCTACACCTTC. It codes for CASSARPPNPTGLYGYTF.

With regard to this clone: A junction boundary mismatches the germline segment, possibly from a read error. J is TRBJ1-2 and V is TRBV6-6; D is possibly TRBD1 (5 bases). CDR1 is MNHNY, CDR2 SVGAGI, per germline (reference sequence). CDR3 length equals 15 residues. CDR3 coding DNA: TGTACCAGCAGTTGGCAGGGTTTCCTAGAGGCCGGCTACACCTTC. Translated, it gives CTSSWQGFLEAGYTF.

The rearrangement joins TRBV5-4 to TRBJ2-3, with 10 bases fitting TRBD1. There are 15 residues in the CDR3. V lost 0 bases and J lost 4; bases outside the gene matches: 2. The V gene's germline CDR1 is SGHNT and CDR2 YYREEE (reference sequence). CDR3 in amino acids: CASSLGQGAADTQYF. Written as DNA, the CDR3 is TGTGCCAGCAGCTTGGGACAGGGGGCAGCAGATACGCAGTATTTT.

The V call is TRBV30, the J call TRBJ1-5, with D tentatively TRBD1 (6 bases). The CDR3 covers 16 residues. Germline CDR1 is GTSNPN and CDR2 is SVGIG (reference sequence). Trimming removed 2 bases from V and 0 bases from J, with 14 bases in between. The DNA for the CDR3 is TGTGCCTGGAGTTGGGGACAAGCATATAGCAATCAGCCCCAGCATTTT. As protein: CAWSWGQAYSNQPQHF.

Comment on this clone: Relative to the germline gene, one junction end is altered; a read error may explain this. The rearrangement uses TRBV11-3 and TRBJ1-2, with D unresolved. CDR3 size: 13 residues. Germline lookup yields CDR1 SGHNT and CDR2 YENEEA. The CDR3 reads CASSLEAFYGCTF. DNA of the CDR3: TGTGCCAGCAGCCTCGAGGCGTTCTATGGCTGCACCTTC.

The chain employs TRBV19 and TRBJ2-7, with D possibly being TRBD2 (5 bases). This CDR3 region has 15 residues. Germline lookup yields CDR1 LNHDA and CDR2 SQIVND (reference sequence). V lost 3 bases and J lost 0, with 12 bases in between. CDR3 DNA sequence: TGTGCCAGTAGTATGGTTAGCGCGAACTCCTACGAGCAGTACTTC. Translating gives CASSMVSANSYEQYF.

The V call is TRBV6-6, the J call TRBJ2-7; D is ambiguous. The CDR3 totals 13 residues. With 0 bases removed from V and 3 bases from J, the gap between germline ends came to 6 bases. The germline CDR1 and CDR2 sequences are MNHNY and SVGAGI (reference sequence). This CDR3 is CASSYSFIYEQYF. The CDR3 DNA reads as TGTGCCAGCAGTTACTCTTTTATCTACGAGCAGTACTTC.

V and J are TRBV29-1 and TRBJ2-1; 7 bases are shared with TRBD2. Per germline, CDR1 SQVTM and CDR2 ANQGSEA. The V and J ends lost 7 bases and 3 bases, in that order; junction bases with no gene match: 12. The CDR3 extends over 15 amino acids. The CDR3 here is CSGLEASGYYNEQFF. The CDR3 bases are TGCAGCGGGCTCGAGGCTAGCGGATACTACAATGAGCAGTTCTTC.

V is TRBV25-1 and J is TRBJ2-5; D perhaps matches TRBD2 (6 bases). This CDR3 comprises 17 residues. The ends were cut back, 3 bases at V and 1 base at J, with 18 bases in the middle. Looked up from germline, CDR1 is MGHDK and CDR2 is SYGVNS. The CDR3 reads CASSEGGHARLQETQYF. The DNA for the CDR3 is TGTGCCAGCAGTGAGGGAGGACACGCAAGACTCCAAGAGACCCAGTACTTC.

DNA of the CDR3: TGTGCCAGCAGTTTAAGGACAGGCCAATATGGCTACACCTTC. Translation gives CASSLRTGQYGYTF. The V and J genes are TRBV28 and TRBJ1-2; 7 bases agree with TRBD1. The V and J ends lost 2 bases and 5 bases, in that order; junction bases with no gene match: 5. CDR1 and CDR2 (germline): MDHEN, SYDVKM. This CDR3 contains 14 residues.

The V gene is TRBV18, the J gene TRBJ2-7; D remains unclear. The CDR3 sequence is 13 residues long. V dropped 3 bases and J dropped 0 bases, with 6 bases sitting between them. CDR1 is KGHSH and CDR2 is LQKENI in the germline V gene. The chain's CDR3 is CASSPLGSYEQYF. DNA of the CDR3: TGTGCCAGCTCACCCCTAGGCTCCTACGAGCAGTACTTC.

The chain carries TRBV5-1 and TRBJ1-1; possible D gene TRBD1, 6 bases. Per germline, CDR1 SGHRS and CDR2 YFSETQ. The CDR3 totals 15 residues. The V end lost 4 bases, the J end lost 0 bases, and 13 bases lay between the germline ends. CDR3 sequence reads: CASSQGGAMNTEAFF. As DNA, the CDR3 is TGCGCCAGCAGCCAAGGGGGGGCAATGAACACTGAAGCTTTCTTT.

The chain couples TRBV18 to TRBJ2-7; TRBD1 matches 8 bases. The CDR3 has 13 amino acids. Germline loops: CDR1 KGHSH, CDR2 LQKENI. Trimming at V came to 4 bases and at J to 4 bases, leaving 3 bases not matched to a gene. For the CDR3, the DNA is TGTGCCAGCTCACGACAGGGGAAGTACGAGCAGTACTTC. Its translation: CASSRQGKYEQYF.

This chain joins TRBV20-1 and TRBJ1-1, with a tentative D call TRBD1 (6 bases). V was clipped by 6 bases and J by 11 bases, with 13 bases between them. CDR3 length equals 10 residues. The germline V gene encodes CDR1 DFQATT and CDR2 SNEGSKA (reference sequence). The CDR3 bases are TGCAGTGCCTCGGACAGTATGGCTTTCTTT. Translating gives CSASDSMAFF.

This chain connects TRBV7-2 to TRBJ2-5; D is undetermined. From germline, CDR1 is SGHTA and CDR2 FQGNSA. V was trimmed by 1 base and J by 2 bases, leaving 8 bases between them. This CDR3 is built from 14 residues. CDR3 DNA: TGTGCCAGCAGCTTAGGGGCACAACAAGAGACCCAGTACTTC. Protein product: CASSLGAQQETQYF.

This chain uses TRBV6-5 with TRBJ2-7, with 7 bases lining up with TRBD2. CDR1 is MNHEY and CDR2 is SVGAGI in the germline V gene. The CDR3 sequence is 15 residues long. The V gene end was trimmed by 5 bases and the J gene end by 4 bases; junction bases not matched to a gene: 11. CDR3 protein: CASSAGVRLSYEQYF. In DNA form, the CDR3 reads TGTGCCAGCAGTGCGGGGGTTCGATTAAGTTACGAGCAGTACTTC.

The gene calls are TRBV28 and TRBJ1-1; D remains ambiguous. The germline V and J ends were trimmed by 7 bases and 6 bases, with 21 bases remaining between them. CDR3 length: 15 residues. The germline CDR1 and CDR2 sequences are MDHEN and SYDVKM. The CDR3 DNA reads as TGTGCCAGCAACCTTCAGGCTACTGTCGGCGCTGAAGCTTTCTTT. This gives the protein CASNLQATVGAEAFF.

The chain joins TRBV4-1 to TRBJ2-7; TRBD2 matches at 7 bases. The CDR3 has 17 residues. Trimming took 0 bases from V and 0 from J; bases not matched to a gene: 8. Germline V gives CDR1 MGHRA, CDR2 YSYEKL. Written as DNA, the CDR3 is TGCGCCAGCAGCCAAGACCTTAGCGGGTGGGTCTCCTACGAGCAGTACTTC. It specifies CASSQDLSGWVSYEQYF.

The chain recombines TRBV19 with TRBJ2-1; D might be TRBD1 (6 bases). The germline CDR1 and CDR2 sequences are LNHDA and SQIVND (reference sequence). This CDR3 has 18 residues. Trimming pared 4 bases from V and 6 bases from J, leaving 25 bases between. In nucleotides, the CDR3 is TGTGCCAGTAGTACCCACACCGGGGCAGGGGCGATTGGCAATGAGCAGTTCTTC. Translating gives CASSTHTGAGAIGNEQFF.

As DNA, the CDR3 is TGTGCCAGCAGCACCCGGGACTGGGCGAACACCGGGGAGCTGTTTTTT. Translating it yields CASSTRDWANTGELFF. The chain has TRBV7-8 and TRBJ2-2, with a possible D match to TRBD2 (6 bases). The CDR3 totals 16 residues. Trimming left V 5 bases short and J 0 bases short, with 13 bases between. The germline V gene encodes CDR1 SGHVS and CDR2 FQNEAQ.